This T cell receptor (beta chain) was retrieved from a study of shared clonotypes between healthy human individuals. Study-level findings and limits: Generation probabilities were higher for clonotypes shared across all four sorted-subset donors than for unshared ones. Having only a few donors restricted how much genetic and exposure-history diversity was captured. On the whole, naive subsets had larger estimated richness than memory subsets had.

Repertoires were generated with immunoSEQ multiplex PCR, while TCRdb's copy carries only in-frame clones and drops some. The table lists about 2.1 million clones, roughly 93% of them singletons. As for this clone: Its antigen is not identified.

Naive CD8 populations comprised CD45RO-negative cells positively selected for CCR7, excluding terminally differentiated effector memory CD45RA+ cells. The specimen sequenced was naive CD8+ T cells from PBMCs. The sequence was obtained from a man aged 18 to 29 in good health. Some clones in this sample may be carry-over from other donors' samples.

The CDR3 DNA reads TGCGCCAGCAGCCAACTACAGGGGTCAGGTGGCGAGCAGTACTTC. Translating gives CASSQLQGSGGEQYF. This rearrangement joins TRBV4-1 to TRBJ2-7; 7 nucleotides align to TRBD1. V lost 2 bases, J lost 6 bases, and 10 bases stayed unmatched. Germline CDR1 is MGHRA and CDR2 is YSYEKL. This CDR3 contains 15 residues.